Presented here are 19 T cell receptor beta chains from one specimen sequenced in a study of cytomegalovirus exposure and HLA in healthy donors (dated by TCRdb to 2015 to 2018). The library was produced with the immunoSEQ multiplex PCR assay. A mixture of 60 forward primers for TCR Vbeta segments and 13 reverse primers for TCR Jbeta segments was used in the multiplex PCR. In TCRdb, the immuneACCESS table is reduced to in-frame sequences with V and J assigned. These tables do not hold every clone; where another copy was compared, an unresolved V gene accounts for under half, and the others remain unexplained. The table for this sample records fewer than 60,000 clones. 6% to 7% of the sample is taken by the ten largest. The sample comprised PBMCs. The source of these receptors is a woman aged 35 to 49 in good health and CMV-seronegative.

This chain links TRBV18 with TRBJ1-1; D is unclear. This CDR3 region has 16 residues. CDR1 is KGHSH, CDR2 LQKENI, per germline. V gave up 1 base and J gave up 0 bases, with 12 bases separating them. CDR3 sequence: CASSPRWGVMNTEAFF. In DNA, the CDR3 is TGTGCCAGCTCACCACGTTGGGGAGTCATGAACACTGAAGCTTTCTTT.

V and J are TRBV5-1 and TRBJ2-4, with a tentative D call TRBD1 (5 bases). V lost 4 bases and J lost 0, with 14 bases in between. Germline lookup yields CDR1 SGHRS and CDR2 YFSETQ. The CDR3 extends over 16 amino acids. In DNA form, the CDR3 reads TGCGCCAGCAGCCCCATGGGGCCGAGAGCCAAAAACATTCAGTACTTC. It yields the protein CASSPMGPRAKNIQYF.

V and J are TRBV6-5 and TRBJ2-3, with TRBD2 as a possible D gene (6 bases). This CDR3 has 15 amino acids. V was trimmed by 2 bases and J by 2 bases, leaving 11 bases between them. CDR1 is MNHEY and CDR2 is SVGAGI in the germline V gene. CDR3 region: CASSYQEGDTDTQYF. CDR3 nucleotides: TGTGCCAGCAGTTACCAGGAGGGAGACACAGATACGCAGTATTTT.

The rearrangement joins TRBV9 to TRBJ1-1; 7 bases align to TRBD1. The CDR3 is 15 residues long. With V trimmed by 4 bases and J by 5 bases, 11 bases remained unmatched. Germline CDR1 reads SGDLS; CDR2 reads YYNGEE. CDR3 sequence reads: CASSRRDEGATEAFF. The DNA for the CDR3 is TGTGCCAGCAGCCGCAGGGACGAGGGGGCGACTGAAGCTTTCTTT.

V usage is TRBV4-3 and J usage is TRBJ1-2, with 11 bases fitting TRBD1. CDR1 is LGHNA and CDR2 is YSLEER in the germline V gene. With V trimmed by 4 bases and J by 5 bases, 6 bases remained unmatched. CDR3 size: 15 residues. The CDR3 nucleotides read TGCGCCAGCAGCCGAGCGGGACAGGGGGATTATGGCTACACCTTC. It translates to CASSRAGQGDYGYTF.

This chain links TRBV9 with TRBJ2-7; 8 positions match TRBD1. The CDR3 has 15 residues. The germline V gene encodes CDR1 SGDLS and CDR2 YYNGEE. Germline trimming cut 4 bases from V and 6 bases from J; bases unmatched to any gene: 12. The CDR3 DNA follows: TGTGCCAGCAGCTCGTCAGGGGGCTCTGTGCTCGAGCAGTACTTC. This encodes CASSSSGGSVLEQYF.

This chain joins TRBV2 and TRBJ2-1, with 8 nucleotides matching TRBD2. The germline CDR1 and CDR2 sequences are SNHLY and FYNNEI. J lost 2 bases, V lost 5 bases, and 8 bases had no gene match. The CDR3 is 16 amino acids. The CDR3 DNA reads TGTGCCAGCAGTCCCTCTTTCGGGGGGGCCTACAATGAGCAGTTCTTC. As protein: CASSPSFGGAYNEQFF.

The rearrangement joins TRBV6-1 to TRBJ2-3; 11 positions match TRBD2. Trimming at V came to 6 bases and at J to 5 bases, leaving 10 bases not matched to a gene. CDR1 is MNHNS, CDR2 SASEGT, per germline. CDR3 length equals 16 residues. DNA for the CDR3: TGTGCCAGCAGCGAACTAGCGGGAGACCCAAAAGATACGCAGTATTTT. Residues: CASSELAGDPKDTQYF.

The chain combines TRBV28 with TRBJ1-2; the D is unclear. Per germline, CDR1 MDHEN and CDR2 SYDVKM. The CDR3 consists of 11 residues. V lost 4 bases and J 9 bases, leaving 9 bases between the germline ends. CDR3 coding DNA: TGTGCCAGCAGTTCCCTTGCGAGCTACACCTTC. Translating gives CASSSLASYTF.

The chain links TRBV5-4 to TRBJ2-7; 7 positions agree with TRBD2. The junction had 5 bases not matched to a gene; V was cut back by 3 bases and J by 2 bases. This CDR3 is built from 14 residues. CDR1 and CDR2 from the germline V gene are SGHNT and YYREEE (reference sequence). This CDR3 reads CASSSWEGPYEQYF. The CDR3 region has the DNA TGTGCCAGCAGCTCCTGGGAGGGCCCCTACGAGCAGTACTTC.

The chain carries TRBV4-1 and TRBJ1-1; a possible D gene is TRBD1 (6 bases). The CDR3 covers 15 residues. V was clipped by 3 bases and J by 2 bases, with 13 bases between them. Per germline, CDR1 MGHRA and CDR2 YSYEKL. CDR3 coding DNA: TGCGCCAGCAGCCATTCAGGGGTTTTTAACACTGAAGCTTTCTTT. Amino acids: CASSHSGVFNTEAFF.

The chain couples TRBV5-1 to TRBJ2-3; tentatively, D is TRBD1 (6 bases). V was pared by 3 bases and J by 3 bases, with 14 bases between. The CDR3 is 15 amino acids. Germline V CDR1 and CDR2: SGHRS, YFSETQ. For the CDR3, the DNA is TGCGCCAGCAGCTGGGGCAGGGGAGAGACAGATACGCAGTATTTT. Its protein is CASSWGRGETDTQYF.

The V call is TRBV9, the J call TRBJ2-2; D is possibly TRBD1 (6 bases). The V and J ends lost 6 bases and 4 bases respectively, with 16 bases between them. The germline V gene has CDR1 SGDLS and CDR2 YYNGEE. The CDR3 has 15 residues. CDR3 protein: CASTQGLSITGELFF. In nucleotides, the CDR3 is TGTGCCAGCACCCAGGGGCTCTCTATCACCGGGGAGCTGTTTTTT.

This chain links TRBV28 with TRBJ1-6, with a tentative D call TRBD1 (6 bases). CDR3 size: 15 residues. V lost 6 bases to trimming and J lost 6 bases, with 15 bases between them. Germline V gene sequence: CDR1 MDHEN, CDR2 SYDVKM. CDR3 sequence reads: CASRSGVRTNSPLHF. The CDR3 nucleotides are TGTGCCAGCAGGTCAGGGGTAAGAACTAATTCACCCCTCCACTTT. The full variable domain, its missing parts supplied by reference TRBV28 and TRBJ1-6, is DVKVTQSSRYLVKRTGEKVFLECVQDMDHENMFWYRQDPGLGLRLIYFSYDVKMKEKGDIPEGYSVSREKKERFSLILESASTNQTSMYLCASRSGVRTNSPLHFGNGTRLTVT.

The chain joins TRBV7-2 to TRBJ2-2; tentative D call: TRBD1 (5 bases). Trimming left V 2 bases short and J 3 bases short, with 7 bases between. The germline V gene has CDR1 SGHTA and CDR2 FQGNSA. The CDR3 consists of 14 residues. CDR3 in amino acids: CASSLSRDTGELFF. The CDR3 bases are TGTGCCAGCAGCTTAAGCAGGGACACCGGGGAGCTGTTTTTT. The variable domain in full, with the rest retrieved from reference TRBV7-2 and TRBJ2-2, is GAGVSQSPSNKVTEKGKDVELRCDPISGHTALYWYRQSLGQGLEFLIYFQGNSAPDKSGLPSDRFSAERTGGSVSTLTIQRTQQEDSAVYLCASSLSRDTGELFFGEGSRLTVL.

The chain joins TRBV6-5 to TRBJ1-3; D call uncertain. The V gene's germline CDR1 is MNHEY and CDR2 SVGAGI. V was trimmed by 6 bases and J by 8 bases, leaving 8 bases between them. The CDR3 has 11 amino acids. CDR3 bases: TGTGCCAGCAGGCGGAGGGACACCATATATTTT. Its protein is CASRRRDTIYF.

The rearrangement links TRBV28 to TRBJ2-7; TRBD2 agrees at 10 bases. The V segment lost 3 bases and the J segment 6 bases; nucleotides outside the gene matches: 2. Germline CDR1 and CDR2: MDHEN and SYDVKM. This CDR3 has 13 amino acids. CDR3 amino acids: CASSFLAGGEQYF. The CDR3 DNA sequence: TGTGCCAGCAGTTTCTTAGCGGGAGGCGAGCAGTACTTC.

The rearrangement uses TRBV7-8 and TRBJ1-5; the D gene is possibly TRBD1 (5 bases). V was trimmed by 0 bases and J by 9 bases, leaving 12 bases between them. This CDR3 contains 14 residues. Per germline, CDR1 SGHVS and CDR2 FQNEAQ. For the CDR3, the DNA is TGTGCCAGCAGCTTAGCGGGCACAGGACGGCCCCAGCATTTT. Protein sequence: CASSLAGTGRPQHF.

The J gene is TRBJ2-1, the V gene TRBV14, with TRBD1 matching 8 bases. J gave up 9 bases and V 4 bases, and 5 bases lay outside the gene matches. Germline V CDR1 and CDR2: SGHDN, FVKESK. The CDR3 contains 13 residues. The chain's CDR3 is CASSPFGQGEQFF. In DNA form, the CDR3 reads TGTGCCAGCAGCCCCTTCGGACAGGGTGAGCAGTTCTTC.